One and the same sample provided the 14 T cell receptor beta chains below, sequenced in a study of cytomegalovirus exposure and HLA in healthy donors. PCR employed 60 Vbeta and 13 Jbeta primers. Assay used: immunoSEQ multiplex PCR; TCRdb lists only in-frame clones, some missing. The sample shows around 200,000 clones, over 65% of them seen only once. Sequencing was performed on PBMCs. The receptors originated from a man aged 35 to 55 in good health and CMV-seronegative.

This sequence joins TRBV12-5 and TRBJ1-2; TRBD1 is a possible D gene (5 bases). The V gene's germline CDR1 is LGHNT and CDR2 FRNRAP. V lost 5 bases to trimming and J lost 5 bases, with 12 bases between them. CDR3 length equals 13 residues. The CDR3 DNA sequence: TGTGCTAGTGGTCGCCAGGGTGTATATGGCTACACCTTC. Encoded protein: CASGRQGVYGYTF.

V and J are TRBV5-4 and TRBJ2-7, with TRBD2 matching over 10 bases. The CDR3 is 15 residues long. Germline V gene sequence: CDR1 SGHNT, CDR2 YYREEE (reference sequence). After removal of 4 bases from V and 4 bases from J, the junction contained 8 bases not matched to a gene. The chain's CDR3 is CASSIYSGRTYEQYF. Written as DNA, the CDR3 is TGTGCCAGCAGCATATATAGCGGGAGGACGTACGAGCAGTACTTC.

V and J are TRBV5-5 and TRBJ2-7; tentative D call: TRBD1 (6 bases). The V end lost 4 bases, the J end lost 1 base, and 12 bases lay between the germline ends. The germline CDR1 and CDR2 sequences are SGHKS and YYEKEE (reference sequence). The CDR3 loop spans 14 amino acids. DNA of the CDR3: TGTGCCAGCAGCCTGGAGACAGGTTCCTACGAGCAGTACTTC. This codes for CASSLETGSYEQYF.

CDR3 residues: CASSYGTGGNQPQHF. CDR3 nucleotides: TGTGCCAGCAGTTATGGGACAGGGGGCAATCAGCCCCAGCATTTT. V is TRBV27 and J is TRBJ1-5, with TRBD1 identical over 10 bases. The V segment lost 4 bases and the J segment 2 bases; nucleotides outside the gene matches: 2. The CDR3 has 15 amino acids. Germline-derived CDR1 and CDR2 are MNHEY and SMNVEV (reference sequence).

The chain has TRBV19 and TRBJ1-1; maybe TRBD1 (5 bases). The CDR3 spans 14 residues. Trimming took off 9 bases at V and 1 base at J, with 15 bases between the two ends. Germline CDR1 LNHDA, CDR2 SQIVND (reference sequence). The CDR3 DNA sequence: TGTGCCAGCAAACCGCAGGGAAAGAACACTGAAGCTTTCTTT. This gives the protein CASKPQGKNTEAFF.

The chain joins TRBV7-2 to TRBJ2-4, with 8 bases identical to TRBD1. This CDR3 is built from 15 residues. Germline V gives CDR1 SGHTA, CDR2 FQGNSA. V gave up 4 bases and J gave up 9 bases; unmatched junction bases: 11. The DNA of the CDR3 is TGTGCCAGCAGCTCGGTCCAGGGGGCTCGGGGCATTCAGTACTTC. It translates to CASSSVQGARGIQYF.

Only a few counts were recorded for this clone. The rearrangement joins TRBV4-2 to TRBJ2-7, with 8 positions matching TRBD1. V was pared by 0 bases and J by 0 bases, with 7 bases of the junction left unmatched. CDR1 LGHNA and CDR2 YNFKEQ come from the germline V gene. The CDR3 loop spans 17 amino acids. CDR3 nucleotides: TGTGCCAGCAGCCAAGATACAGGGGGACACAGCTCCTACGAGCAGTACTTC. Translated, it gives CASSQDTGGHSSYEQYF.

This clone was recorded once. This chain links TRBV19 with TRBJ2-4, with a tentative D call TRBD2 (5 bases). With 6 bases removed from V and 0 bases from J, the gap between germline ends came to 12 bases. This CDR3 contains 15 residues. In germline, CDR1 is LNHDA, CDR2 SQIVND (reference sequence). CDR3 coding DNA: TGTGCCAGTAGCGGACTGTACCTAGCCAAAAACATTCAGTACTTC. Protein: CASSGLYLAKNIQYF.

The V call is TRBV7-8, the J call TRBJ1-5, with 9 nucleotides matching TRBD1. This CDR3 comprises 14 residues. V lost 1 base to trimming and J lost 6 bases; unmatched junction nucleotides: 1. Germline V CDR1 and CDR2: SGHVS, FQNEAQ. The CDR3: CASSLGDRVQPQHF. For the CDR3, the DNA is TGTGCCAGCAGCTTAGGGGACAGGGTTCAGCCCCAGCATTTT.

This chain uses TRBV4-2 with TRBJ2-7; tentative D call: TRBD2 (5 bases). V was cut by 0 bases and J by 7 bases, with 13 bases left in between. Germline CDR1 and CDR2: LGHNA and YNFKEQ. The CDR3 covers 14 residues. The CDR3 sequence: CASSQDWLAGEQYF. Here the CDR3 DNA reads TGTGCCAGCAGCCAAGATTGGCTAGCTGGGGAGCAGTACTTC.

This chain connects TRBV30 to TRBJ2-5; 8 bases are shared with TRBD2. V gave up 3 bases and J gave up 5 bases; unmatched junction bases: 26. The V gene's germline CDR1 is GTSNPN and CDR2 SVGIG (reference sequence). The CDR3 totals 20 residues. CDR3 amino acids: CAWRGRSGTRLNRRYETQYF. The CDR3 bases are TGTGCCTGGAGAGGGCGTTCCGGGACTAGACTAAATCGGAGGTATGAGACCCAGTACTTC.

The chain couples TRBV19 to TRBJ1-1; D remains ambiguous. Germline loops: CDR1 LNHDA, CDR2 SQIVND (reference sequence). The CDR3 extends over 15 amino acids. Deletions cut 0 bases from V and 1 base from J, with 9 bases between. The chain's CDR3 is CASSIDRSPNTEAFF. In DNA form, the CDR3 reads TGTGCCAGTAGTATAGATAGGAGCCCGAACACTGAAGCTTTCTTT.

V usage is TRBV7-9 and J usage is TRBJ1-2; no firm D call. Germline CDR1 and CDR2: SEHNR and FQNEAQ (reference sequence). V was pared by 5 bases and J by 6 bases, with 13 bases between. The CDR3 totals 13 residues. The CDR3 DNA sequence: TGTGCCAGCAGCGGCGCGGCGAAAAATGGCTACACCTTC. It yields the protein CASSGAAKNGYTF.

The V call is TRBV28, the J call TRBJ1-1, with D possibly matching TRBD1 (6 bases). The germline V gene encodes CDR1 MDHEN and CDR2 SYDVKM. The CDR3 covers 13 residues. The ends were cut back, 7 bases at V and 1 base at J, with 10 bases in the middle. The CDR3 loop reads CASTSTGNTEAFF. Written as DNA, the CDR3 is TGTGCCAGCACTTCGACAGGGAACACTGAAGCTTTCTTT.